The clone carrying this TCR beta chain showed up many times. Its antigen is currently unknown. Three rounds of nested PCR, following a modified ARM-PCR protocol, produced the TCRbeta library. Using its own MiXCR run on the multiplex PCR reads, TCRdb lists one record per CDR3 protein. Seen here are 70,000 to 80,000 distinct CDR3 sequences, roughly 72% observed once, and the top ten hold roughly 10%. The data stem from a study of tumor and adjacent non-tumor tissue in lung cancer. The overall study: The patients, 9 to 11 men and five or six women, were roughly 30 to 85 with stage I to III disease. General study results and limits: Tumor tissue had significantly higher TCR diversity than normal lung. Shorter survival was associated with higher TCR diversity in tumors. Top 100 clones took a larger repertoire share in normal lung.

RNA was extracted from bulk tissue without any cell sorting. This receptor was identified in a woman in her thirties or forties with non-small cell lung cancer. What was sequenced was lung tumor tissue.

CDR3 sequence reads: CSAFRVLLSQGGEQYF. The CDR3 DNA reads TGCAGTGCTTTTAGGGTATTGTTAAGCCAGGGTGGAGAGCAGTACTTC. The genes are TRBV20-1 and TRBJ2-7, with a possible D match to TRBD1 (5 bases). Germline loops: CDR1 DFQATT, CDR2 SNEGSKA (reference sequence). This CDR3 contains 16 residues. The V gene lost 5 bases and the J gene lost 7 bases, with 27 bases spanning the gap.